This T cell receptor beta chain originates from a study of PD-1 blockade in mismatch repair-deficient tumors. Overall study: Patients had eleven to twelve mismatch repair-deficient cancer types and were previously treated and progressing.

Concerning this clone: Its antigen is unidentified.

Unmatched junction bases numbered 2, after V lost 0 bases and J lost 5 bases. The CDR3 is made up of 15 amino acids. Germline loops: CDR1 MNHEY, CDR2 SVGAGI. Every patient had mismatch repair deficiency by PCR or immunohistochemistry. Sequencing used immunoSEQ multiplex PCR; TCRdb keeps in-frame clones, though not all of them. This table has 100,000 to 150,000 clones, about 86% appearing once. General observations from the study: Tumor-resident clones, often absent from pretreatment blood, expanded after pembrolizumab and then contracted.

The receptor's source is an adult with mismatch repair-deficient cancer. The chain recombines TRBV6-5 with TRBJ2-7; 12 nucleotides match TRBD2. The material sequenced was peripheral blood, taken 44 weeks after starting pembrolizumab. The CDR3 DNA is TGTGCCAGCAGTTACTCGGGACTAGCGGGCCACGAGCAGTACTTC. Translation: CASSYSGLAGHEQYF.